The T cell receptor beta chain under discussion was sequenced for a study of blood T cell repertoires in COVID-19. At the level of the study: Some COVID-19 samples were acute and others convalescent; all came from the United States, Italy and Spain.

This CDR3 contains 15 residues. Germline V CDR1 and CDR2: SGHRS, YFSETQ. Trimming removed 4 bases at V and 0 bases at J, with 12 bases between. Original analysis: Estimation of nucleated cell counts was performed using reference gene primer amplification. Libraries were prepared by immunoSEQ multiplex PCR; TCRdb keeps only in-frame clonotypes and omits some of them. V, J and clone size are those of that table, while D and trimming were read from the DNA. The table includes nearly 300,000 clones, approximately 88% detected once. Notes on this clone: At the DNA level, this CDR3 is encoded by other sequences in the same sample as well.

Enrolment of Seattle patients took place during active infection, and they were followed longitudinally. The source material was peripheral blood. The sequence derives from a human donor with COVID-19, enrolled during active disease. The donor label of this sample is uncertain. V usage is TRBV5-1 and J usage is TRBJ2-3; D is possibly TRBD1 (6 bases). CDR3 sequence: CASSLDSASTDTQYF. CDR3 coding DNA: TGCGCCAGCAGCCTGGACAGTGCTAGCACAGATACGCAGTATTTT. Drawing the rest from reference TRBV5-1 and TRBJ2-3, the complete variable domain is KAGVTQTPRYLIKTRGQQVTLSCSPISGHRSVSWYQQTPGQGLQFLFEYFSETQRNKGNFPGRFSGRQFSNSRSEMNVSTLELGDSALYLCASSLDSASTDTQYFGPGTRLTVL.